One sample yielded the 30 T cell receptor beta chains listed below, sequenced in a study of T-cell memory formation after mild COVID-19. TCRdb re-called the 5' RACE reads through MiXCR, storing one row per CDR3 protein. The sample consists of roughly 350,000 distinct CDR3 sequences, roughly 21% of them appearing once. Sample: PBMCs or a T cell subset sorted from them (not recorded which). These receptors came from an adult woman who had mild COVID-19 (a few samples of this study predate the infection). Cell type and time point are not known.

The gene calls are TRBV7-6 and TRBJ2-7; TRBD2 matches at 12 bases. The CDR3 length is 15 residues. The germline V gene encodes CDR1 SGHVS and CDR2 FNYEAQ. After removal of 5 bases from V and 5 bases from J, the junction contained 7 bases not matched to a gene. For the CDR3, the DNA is TGTGCCAGCAGCCCGGGGCTAGCGGGAGGGCACGAGCAGTACTTC. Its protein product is CASSPGLAGGHEQYF. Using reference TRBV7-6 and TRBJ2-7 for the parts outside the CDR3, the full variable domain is GAGVSQSPRYKVTKRGQDVALRCDPISGHVSLYWYRQALGQGPEFLTYFNYEAQQDKSGLPNDRFSAERPEGSISTLTIQRTEQRDSAMYRCASSPGLAGGHEQYFGPGTRLTVT.

The CDR3 reads CASSVGNTDTQYF. CDR3 nucleotide sequence: TGTGCCAGCAGCGTAGGCAACACAGATACGCAGTATTTT. The J gene is TRBJ2-3, the V gene TRBV9; D is unclear. This CDR3 contains 13 residues. The V gene's germline CDR1 is SGDLS and CDR2 YYNGEE. The ends were cut back, 0 bases at V and 2 bases at J, with 4 bases in the middle.

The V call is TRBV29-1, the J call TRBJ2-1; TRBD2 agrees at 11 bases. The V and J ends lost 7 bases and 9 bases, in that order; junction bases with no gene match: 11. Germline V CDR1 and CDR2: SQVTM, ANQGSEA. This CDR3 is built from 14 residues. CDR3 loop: CSGGLGLAAGEQFF. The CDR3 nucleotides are TGCAGCGGGGGGCTGGGACTAGCGGCGGGTGAGCAGTTCTTC.

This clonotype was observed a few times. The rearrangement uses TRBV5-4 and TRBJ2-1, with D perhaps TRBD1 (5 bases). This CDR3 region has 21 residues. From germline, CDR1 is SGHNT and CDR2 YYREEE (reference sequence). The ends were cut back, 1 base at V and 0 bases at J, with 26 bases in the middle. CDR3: CASSLKGMEGPSKGSYNEQFF. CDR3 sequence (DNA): TGTGCCAGCAGCTTGAAGGGGATGGAAGGCCCCTCAAAGGGCTCCTACAATGAGCAGTTCTTC.

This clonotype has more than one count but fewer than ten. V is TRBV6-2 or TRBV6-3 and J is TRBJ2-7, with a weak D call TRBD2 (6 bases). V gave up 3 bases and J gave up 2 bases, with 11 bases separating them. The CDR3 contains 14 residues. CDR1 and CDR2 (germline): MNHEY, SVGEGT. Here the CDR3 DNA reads TGTGCCAGCAGTTATAGCGGCATCACCTACGAGCAGTACTTC. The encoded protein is CASSYSGITYEQYF.

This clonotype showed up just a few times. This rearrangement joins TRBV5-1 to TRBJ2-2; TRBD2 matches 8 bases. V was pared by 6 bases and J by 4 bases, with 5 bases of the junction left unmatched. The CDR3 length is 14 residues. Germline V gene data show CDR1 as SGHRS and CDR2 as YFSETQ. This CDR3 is CASTRTSITGELFF. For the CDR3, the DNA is TGCGCCAGCACCAGGACTAGCATCACCGGGGAGCTGTTTTTT.

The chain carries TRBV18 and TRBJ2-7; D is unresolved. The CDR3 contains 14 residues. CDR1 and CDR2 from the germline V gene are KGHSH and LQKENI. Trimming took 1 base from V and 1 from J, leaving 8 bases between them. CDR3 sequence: CASSPRKDSYEQYF. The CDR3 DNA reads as TGTGCCAGCTCACCACGCAAAGATTCCTACGAGCAGTACTTC.

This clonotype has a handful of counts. In DNA, the CDR3 is TGCAGTGCTAGAGATCCCTCCAGGGATGACAAAAACATTCAGTACTTC. This translates into CSARDPSRDDKNIQYF. This chain links TRBV20-1 with TRBJ2-4; tentative D call: TRBD1 (5 bases). Trimming stripped 0 bases from V and 3 bases from J, with 15 bases between. Germline CDR1 is DFQATT and CDR2 is SNEGSKA (reference sequence). The CDR3 is made up of 16 amino acids.

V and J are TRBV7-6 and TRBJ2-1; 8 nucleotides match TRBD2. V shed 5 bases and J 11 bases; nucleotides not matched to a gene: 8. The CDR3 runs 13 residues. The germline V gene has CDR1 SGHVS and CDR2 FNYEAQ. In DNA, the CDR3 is TGTGCCAGCAGCCCCACGGGGGGGAATCAGCAGTTCTTC. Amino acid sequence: CASSPTGGNQQFF.

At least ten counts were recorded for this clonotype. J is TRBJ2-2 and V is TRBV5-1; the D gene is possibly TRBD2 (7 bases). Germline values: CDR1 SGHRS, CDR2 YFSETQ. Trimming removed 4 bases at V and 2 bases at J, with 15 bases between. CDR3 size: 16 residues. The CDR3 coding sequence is TGCGCCAGCAGCCGGGGGGCAGGCCGTAACACCGGGGAGCTGTTTTTT. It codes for CASSRGAGRNTGELFF.

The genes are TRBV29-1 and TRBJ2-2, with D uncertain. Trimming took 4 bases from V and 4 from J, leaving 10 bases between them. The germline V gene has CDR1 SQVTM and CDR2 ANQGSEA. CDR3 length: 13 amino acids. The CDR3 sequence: CSVVLGSTGELFF. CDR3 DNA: TGCAGCGTTGTCCTGGGGTCCACCGGGGAGCTGTTTTTT.

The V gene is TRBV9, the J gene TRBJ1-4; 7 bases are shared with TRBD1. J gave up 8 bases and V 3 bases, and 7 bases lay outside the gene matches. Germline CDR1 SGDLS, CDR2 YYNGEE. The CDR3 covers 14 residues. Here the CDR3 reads CASSATGRREKLFF. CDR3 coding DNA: TGTGCCAGCAGCGCGACAGGGAGGAGGGAAAAACTGTTTTTT. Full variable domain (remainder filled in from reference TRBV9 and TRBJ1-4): DSGVTQTPKHLITATGQRVTLRCSPRSGDLSVYWYQQSLDQGLQFLIQYYNGEERAKGNILERFSAQQFPDLHSELNLSSLELGDSALYFCASSATGRREKLFFGSGTQLSVL.

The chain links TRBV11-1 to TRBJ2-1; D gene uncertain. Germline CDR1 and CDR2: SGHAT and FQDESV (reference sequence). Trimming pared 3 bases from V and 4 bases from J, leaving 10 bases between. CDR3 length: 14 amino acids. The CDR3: CASSFPGRYNEQFF. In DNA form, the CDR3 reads TGTGCCAGCAGCTTCCCCGGCCGGTACAATGAGCAGTTCTTC.

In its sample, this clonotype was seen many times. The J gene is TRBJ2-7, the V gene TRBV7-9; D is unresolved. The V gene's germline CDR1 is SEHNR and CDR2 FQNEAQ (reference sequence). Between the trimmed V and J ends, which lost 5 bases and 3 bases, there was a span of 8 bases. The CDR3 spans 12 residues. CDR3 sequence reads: CASSANNYEQYF. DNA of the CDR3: TGTGCCAGCAGCGCCAACAACTACGAGCAGTACTTC. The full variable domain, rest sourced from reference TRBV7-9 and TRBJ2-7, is DTGVSQNPRHKITKRGQNVTFRCDPISEHNRLYWYRQTLGQGPEFLTYFQNEAQLEKSRLLSDRFSAERPKGSFSTLEIQRTEQGDSAMYLCASSANNYEQYFGPGTRLTVT.

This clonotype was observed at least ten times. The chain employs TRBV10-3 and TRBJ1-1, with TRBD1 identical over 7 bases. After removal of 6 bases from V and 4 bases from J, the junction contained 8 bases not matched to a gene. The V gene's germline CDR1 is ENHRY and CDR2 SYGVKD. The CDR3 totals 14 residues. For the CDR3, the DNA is TGTGCCATCAGGGAAACAGGGGAGATCACTGAAGCTTTCTTT. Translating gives CAIRETGEITEAFF.

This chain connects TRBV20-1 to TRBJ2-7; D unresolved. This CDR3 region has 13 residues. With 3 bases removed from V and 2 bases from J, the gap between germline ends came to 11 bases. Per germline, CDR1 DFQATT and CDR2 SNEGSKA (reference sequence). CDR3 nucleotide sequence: TGCAGTGCTAGGGACCTACTGGCCTACGAGCAGTACTTC. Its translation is CSARDLLAYEQYF.

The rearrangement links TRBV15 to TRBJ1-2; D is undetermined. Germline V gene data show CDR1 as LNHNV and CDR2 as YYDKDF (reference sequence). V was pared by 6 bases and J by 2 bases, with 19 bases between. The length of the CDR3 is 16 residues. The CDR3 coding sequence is TGTGCCACCAGACCCCTCTATCATCCCGGGAACTATGGCTACACCTTC. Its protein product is CATRPLYHPGNYGYTF.

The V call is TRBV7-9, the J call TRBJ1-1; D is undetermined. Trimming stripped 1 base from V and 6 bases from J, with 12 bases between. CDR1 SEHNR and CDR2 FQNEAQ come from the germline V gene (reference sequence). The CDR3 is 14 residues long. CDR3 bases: TGTGCCAGCAGCTTAGTGGTCGGACTGCCTGAAGCTTTCTTT. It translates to CASSLVVGLPEAFF. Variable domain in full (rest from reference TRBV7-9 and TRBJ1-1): DTGVSQNPRHKITKRGQNVTFRCDPISEHNRLYWYRQTLGQGPEFLTYFQNEAQLEKSRLLSDRFSAERPKGSFSTLEIQRTEQGDSAMYLCASSLVVGLPEAFFGQGTRLTVV.

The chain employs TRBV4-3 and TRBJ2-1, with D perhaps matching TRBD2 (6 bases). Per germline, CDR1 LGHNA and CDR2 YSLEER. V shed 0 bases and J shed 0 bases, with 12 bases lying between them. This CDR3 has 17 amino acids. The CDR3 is CASSQDRAGRSYNEQFF. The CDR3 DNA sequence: TGCGCCAGCAGCCAAGATCGTGCGGGACGCTCCTACAATGAGCAGTTCTTC.

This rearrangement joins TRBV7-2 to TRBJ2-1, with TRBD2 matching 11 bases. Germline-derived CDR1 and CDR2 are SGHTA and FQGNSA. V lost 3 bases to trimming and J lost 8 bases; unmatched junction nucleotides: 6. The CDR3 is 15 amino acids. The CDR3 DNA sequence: TGTGCCAGCAGCTTGGCTAGCGGGAGGCGCGATGAGCAGTTCTTC. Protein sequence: CASSLASGRRDEQFF.

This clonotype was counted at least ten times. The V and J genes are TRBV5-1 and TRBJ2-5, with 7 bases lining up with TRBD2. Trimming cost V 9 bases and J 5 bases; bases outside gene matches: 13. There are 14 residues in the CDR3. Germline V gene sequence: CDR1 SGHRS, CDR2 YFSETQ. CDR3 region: CATALLAPRETQYF. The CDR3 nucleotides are TGCGCCACCGCCCTACTAGCGCCGAGGGAGACCCAGTACTTC.

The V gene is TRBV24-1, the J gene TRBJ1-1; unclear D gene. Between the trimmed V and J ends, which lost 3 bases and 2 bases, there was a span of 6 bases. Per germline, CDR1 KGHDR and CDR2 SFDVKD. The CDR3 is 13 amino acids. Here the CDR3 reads CATSDLDNTEAFF. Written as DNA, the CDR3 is TGTGCCACCAGTGATCTAGACAACACTGAAGCTTTCTTT.

CDR3 loop: CASSDRELGYSTEAFF. CDR3 sequence (DNA): TGCGCCAGCAGCGACAGGGAATTGGGCTACAGCACTGAAGCTTTCTTT. The rearrangement joins TRBV5-1 to TRBJ1-1, with TRBD1 matching 7 bases. The ends lost 4 bases at V and 4 bases at J; junction bases unmatched: 13. CDR1 is SGHRS, CDR2 YFSETQ, per germline. The CDR3 is 16 residues long. The full variable domain, its missing parts supplied by reference TRBV5-1 and TRBJ1-1, is KAGVTQTPRYLIKTRGQQVTLSCSPISGHRSVSWYQQTPGQGLQFLFEYFSETQRNKGNFPGRFSGRQFSNSRSEMNVSTLELGDSALYLCASSDRELGYSTEAFFGQGTRLTVV.

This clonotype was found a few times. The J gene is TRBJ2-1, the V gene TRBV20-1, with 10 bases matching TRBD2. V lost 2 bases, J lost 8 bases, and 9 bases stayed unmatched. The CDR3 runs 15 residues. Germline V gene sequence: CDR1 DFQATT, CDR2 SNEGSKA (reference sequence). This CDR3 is CSARSLAGDHDEQFF. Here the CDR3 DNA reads TGCAGTGCTAGAAGTCTAGCGGGGGATCACGATGAGCAGTTCTTC.

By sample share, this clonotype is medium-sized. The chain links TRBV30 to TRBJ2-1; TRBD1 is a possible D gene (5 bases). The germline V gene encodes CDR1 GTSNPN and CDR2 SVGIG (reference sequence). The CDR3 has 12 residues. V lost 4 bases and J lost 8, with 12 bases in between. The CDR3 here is CAWNVGVDEQFF. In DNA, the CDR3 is TGTGCCTGGAATGTAGGGGTCGATGAGCAGTTCTTC.

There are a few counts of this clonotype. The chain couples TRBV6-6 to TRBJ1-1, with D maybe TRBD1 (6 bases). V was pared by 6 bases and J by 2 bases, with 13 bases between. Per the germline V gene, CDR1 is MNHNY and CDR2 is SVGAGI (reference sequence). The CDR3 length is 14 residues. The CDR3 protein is CASRRDNSNTEAFF. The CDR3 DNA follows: TGTGCCAGCAGGAGGGACAACTCAAACACTGAAGCTTTCTTT.

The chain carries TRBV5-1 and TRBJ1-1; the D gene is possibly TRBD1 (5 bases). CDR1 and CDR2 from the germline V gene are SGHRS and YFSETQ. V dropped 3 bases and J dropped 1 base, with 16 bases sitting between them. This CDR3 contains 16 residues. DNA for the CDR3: TGCGCCAGCAGCTCTATGCTGGACACAGGGAACACTGAAGCTTTCTTT. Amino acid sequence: CASSSMLDTGNTEAFF.

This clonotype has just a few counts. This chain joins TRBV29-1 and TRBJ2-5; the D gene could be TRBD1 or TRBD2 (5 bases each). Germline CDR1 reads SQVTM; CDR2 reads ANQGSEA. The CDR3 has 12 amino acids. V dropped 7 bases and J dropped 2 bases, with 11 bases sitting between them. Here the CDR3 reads CSGGTVQETQYF. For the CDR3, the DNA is TGCAGCGGTGGGACCGTTCAAGAGACCCAGTACTTC.

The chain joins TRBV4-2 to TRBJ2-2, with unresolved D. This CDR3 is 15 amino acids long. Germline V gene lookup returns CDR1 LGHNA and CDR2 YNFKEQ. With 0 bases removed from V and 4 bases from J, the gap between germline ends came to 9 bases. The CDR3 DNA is TGTGCCAGCAGCCAAGAACTCAGCATCACCGGGGAGCTGTTTTTT. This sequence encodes CASSQELSITGELFF.

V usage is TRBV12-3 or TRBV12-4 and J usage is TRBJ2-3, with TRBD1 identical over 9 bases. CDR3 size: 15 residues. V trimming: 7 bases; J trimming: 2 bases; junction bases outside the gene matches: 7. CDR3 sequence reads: CASTIYRGPTDTQYF. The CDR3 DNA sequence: TGTGCCAGCACTATCTACAGGGGGCCCACAGATACGCAGTATTTT.